This record looks at one T cell receptor (beta chain) sequence and its context. This clone came up a few times. This clone's antigen is unknown. Base quality data are lacking; no much larger clone is found one base away. The Qiagen DNeasy kit was used to extract genomic DNA both from unsorted PBMCs and from the negatively selected CD4+ and CD8+ fractions. TCR beta CDR3 regions were subjected to amplification by immunoSEQ multiplex PCR with primers that anneal to V and J segments. Amplification bias was minimized using a synthetic immune receptor repertoire, and residual bias was removed computationally after sequencing. On the study's bioinformatics: Repertoire diversity was quantified as the Shannon entropy index using custom Python scripts. Unsorted, CD4+ and CD8+ repertoires were analyzed separately, except in combined analyses where CD4+ and CD8+ sequences were merged in silico. TCRdb provides this immuneACCESS table in a form limited to in-frame rearrangements. Some clones are lacking; in checked studies, under half of them reflect an unresolved V gene, and why the rest are absent is not known. The V and J calls and clone size come from that table; D and trimming were worked out from the DNA. The sample contains 15,000 or so clones, over 80% of them found a single time. Of the sample, roughly 6% is held by the ten largest clones.

The data are from a study of PD-1 blockade in classical Hodgkin lymphoma (dated by TCRdb to about 2020). Background for the entire study: To define a peripheral blood immune signature of response to PD-1 blockade in classical Hodgkin lymphoma, the study combined TCR beta sequencing with CyTOF. Study-wide findings and limitations: The study was restricted to a single clinical trial cohort, and the causes of repertoire differences, possibly disease activity or prior therapy, were left undefined. Newly diagnosed patients were reported to have lower baseline TCR diversity than healthy donors, and relapsed/refractory patients were reported to have lower baseline TCR diversity still.

Explained via the paper, the time point label denotes: newly diagnosed, previously untreated cHL patient sample. Magnetic negative selection with a Miltenyi CD8+ T cell isolation kit was used to purify CD8+ T cells from thawed PBMCs. As a comparison group for the relapsed/refractory trial patients, PBMCs were sequenced from patients with newly diagnosed, previously untreated classical Hodgkin lymphoma. After peripheral blood was drawn into 8 mL Vacutainer Cell Preparation Tubes, PBMCs were isolated by centrifugation and then cryopreserved. Purified CD4+ and CD8+ fractions were prepared only for cases with an additional available PBMC sample. Magnetically labelled cells were removed on LS columns in a quadroMACS separator, and the flow-through was collected as the purified fraction. Between the V and J ends, shortened by 9 bases and 6 bases respectively, the junction contains 21 bases. The CDR3 contains 14 residues, cysteine and valine counted. The retained sequence is limited to the CDR3, 42 bases, with the frame set at the first base. CDR1 and CDR2 were assigned from the germline V gene (reference sequence) as LNHDA and SQIVND.

This TCR came from a human donor with classical Hodgkin lymphoma. The chain is assembled from TRBV19 and TRBJ2-7, with TRBD1 perhaps the D gene, on 6 matching bases. The material sequenced was CD8+ T cells from blood. The nucleotide sequence is TGTGCCAGCGAGGACAGAACCCCCTCGGGCGAGCAGTACGTC. It translates as CASEDRTPSGEQYV.